Presented here are 8 T cell receptor beta chains from one specimen sequenced in a study of cytomegalovirus exposure and HLA in healthy donors. Data came from immunoSEQ multiplex PCR; TCRdb stores just in-frame clones and leaves some out. The sample shows some 170,000 clones, roughly 90% of them seen only once. The sequenced sample consisted of PBMCs. Every receptor here comes from a man aged 18 to 29 in good health and CMV-seropositive.

The rearrangement joins TRBV18 to TRBJ2-7, with no clear D. V was shortened by 3 bases and J by 3 bases, with 15 bases between the two germline ends. This CDR3 comprises 15 residues. Germline V lookup: CDR1 KGHSH, CDR2 LQKENI. The CDR3, as DNA: TGTGCCAGCTCACCGGCCCTCGCAGGAAACTACGAGCAGTACTTC. As protein: CASSPALAGNYEQYF.

This chain uses TRBV6-5 with TRBJ2-6, with 8 bases matching TRBD2. Per the germline V gene, CDR1 is MNHEY and CDR2 is SVGAGI. V lost 9 bases, J lost 0 bases, and 4 bases stayed unmatched. The CDR3 is 15 amino acids. The DNA for the CDR3 is TGTGCCAGTCGGGAGGGATTCTCTGGGGCCAACGTCCTGACTTTC. It codes for CASREGFSGANVLTF.

This clone was found a few times. The chain carries TRBV11-2 and TRBJ2-7, with TRBD1 matching 8 bases. Trimming took 2 bases from V and 7 from J; bases not matched to a gene: 10. The CDR3 covers 15 residues. CDR1 SGHAT and CDR2 FQNNGV come from the germline V gene. The CDR3 DNA reads as TGTGCCAGCAGCTTATCGGGACAGGCTAGGAGGGAGCAGTACTTC. Protein: CASSLSGQARREQYF.

The chain employs TRBV11-2 and TRBJ1-4; D call uncertain. Per the germline V gene, CDR1 is SGHAT and CDR2 is FQNNGV. This CDR3 comprises 16 residues. The germline V and J ends were trimmed by 4 bases and 6 bases, with 18 bases remaining between them. As DNA, the CDR3 is TGTGCCAGCAGCTCCCTCCGGGGTCCAGTTGATGAAAAACTGTTTTTT. Encoded protein: CASSSLRGPVDEKLFF.

The J gene is TRBJ2-7, the V gene TRBV5-1, with D possibly being TRBD2 (5 bases). Trimming shortened V by 1 base and J by 4 bases, and 15 bases separated the two germline ends. The CDR3 loop spans 15 amino acids. The germline V gene encodes CDR1 SGHRS and CDR2 YFSETQ. The CDR3 spells CASSLPSRLNYEQYF. CDR3 in DNA: TGCGCCAGCAGCTTGCCTAGCAGACTAAATTACGAGCAGTACTTC.

The V call is TRBV6-5, the J call TRBJ2-7, with D tentatively TRBD2 (6 bases). The V end was cut by 0 bases, the J end by 1 base, with 7 bases between. CDR1 is MNHEY and CDR2 is SVGAGI in the germline V gene. The CDR3 has 14 residues. The DNA for the CDR3 is TGTGCCAGCAGTTACTCGGAGGGATCCTACGAGCAGTACTTC. Amino acid sequence: CASSYSEGSYEQYF.

This chain connects TRBV6-4 to TRBJ2-6; no clear D gene. V lost 4 bases and J lost 4, with 8 bases in between. CDR3 size: 14 residues. Germline CDR1 MRHNA, CDR2 SNTAGT. CDR3 amino acids: CASSVSSGANVLTF. Here the CDR3 DNA reads TGTGCCAGCAGTGTCAGTTCAGGGGCCAACGTCCTGACTTTC.

The genes are TRBV2 and TRBJ2-5; D might be TRBD2 (6 bases). Germline CDR1 is SNHLY and CDR2 is FYNNEI. Trimming took off 7 bases at V and 3 bases at J, with 15 bases between the two ends. The CDR3 covers 14 residues. The CDR3 sequence is CASKFKSGEETQYF. The DNA for the CDR3 is TGTGCCAGCAAGTTTAAGTCGGGGGAAGAGACCCAGTACTTC.